This T cell receptor beta chain was observed in a study of cytomegalovirus exposure and HLA in healthy donors. Across the study: Per a later analysis, the roughly 640 first-cohort and under 150 validation repertoires shared one platform. The study's findings and limits: Most TCR sequences were seen very rarely across donors, but some public TCRs occurred in many. Listed as cytomegalovirus-associated were 150 or so TCR beta chains.

Comment on this clone: Its antigen is still unknown.

The repertoire was sequenced with immunoSEQ multiplex PCR; TCRdb's copy has only in-frame clones and lacks some. The repertoire holds 200,000 to 300,000 clones, with 90% as singletons. Sequenced: PBMCs. The TCR sequence derives from a young woman in good health and CMV-seronegative.

CDR3 region: CASRTQGGTDEQYF. For the CDR3, the DNA is TGTGCCAGCAGAACACAAGGGGGCACGGACGAGCAGTACTTC. The chain combines TRBV6-6 with TRBJ2-7; 7 bases map to TRBD1. The CDR3 is 14 amino acids. V shed 6 bases and J 5 bases; nucleotides not matched to a gene: 10. CDR1 is MNHNY and CDR2 is SVGAGI in the germline V gene (reference sequence).